This TCR beta chain was profiled in a study of CD8+ T cells in alopecia areata (dated by TCRdb to 2016 to 2019). With respect to the entire study: The treated patients, all with moderate-to-severe alopecia areata, were enrolled in an open-label pilot trial of oral tofacitinib given at 5 to 10 mg twice daily. Patients stayed on tofacitinib for 6 to 18 months and then had 6 months of follow-up off drug so that delayed response and recurrence could be assessed. Biopsies were taken from tofacitinib-treated patients at baseline and at 4 and 24 weeks of treatment, and a later scalp biopsy was taken in several of the tofacitinib-treated patients. TCRbeta CDR3 regions were amplified by immunoSEQ multiplex PCR with 35 Vbeta forward and 13 Jbeta reverse primers. Clonality in the scalp was compared among normal scalp (n=4), patchy alopecia areata scalp (n=8), and alopecia totalis/universalis scalp (n=8). The RNA source kit depended on sample type: the PAXgene miRNA kit for fixed scalp, the miRNeasy kit for PBMCs, and the RNeasy kit for mouse skin. The study used high-throughput TCRbeta sequencing to examine T cell clonal expansion in alopecia areata, in both the C3H/HeJ mouse model and human patients. Scalp tissue and sorted CD4+ and CD8+ peripheral blood T cells from patchy and totalis/universalis alopecia areata patients and from healthy controls were covered by human TCRbeta sequencing.

What the authors observed across the whole study: TCR sequences shared between patients were less clear than in mice, possibly partly because of HLA diversity in the patient population. Lesional scalp, especially in alopecia totalis/universalis, showed higher clonality and more expanded CD8+ clones than normal scalp, suggesting antigenic drive. Unlike mouse skin, where gammadelta T cells dominate, normal human skin contains resident alphabeta T cells that get sequenced too, which complicates analysis of the scalp TCR repertoire.

Only one count was recorded for this clone. Its antigen target is currently unknown. Base qualities are not at hand, and no much larger clone is one base apart. Other DNA sequences from this sample encode an identical CDR3 as well. Library preparation used the immunoSEQ multiplex PCR assay. For TCR sequencing, RNA was extracted from every sample and reverse transcribed into cDNA to serve as template. SuperScript III was used to make first-strand cDNA, primed with a 2:1 mix of oligo-dT and random hexamers. Amplification bias was assessed with a synthetic immune receptor repertoire, and residual bias was removed computationally. In the original analysis: Raw reads were preprocessed to remove errors, and CDR3 was defined according to IMGT conventions as the region from the conserved cysteine to phenylalanine. Clonality was computed by normalizing Shannon entropy by log2 of the number of productive unique TCRs and subtracting the result from 1. Whether each scalp clone was CD4 or CD8 was inferred by checking scalp TCRbeta sequences against the CD4 and CD8 repertoires from sorted blood. Drawn from immuneACCESS, this table holds only the in-frame rearrangements with V and J called that TCRdb kept. Clones are partly lost; checked studies trace under half to an unresolved V gene and leave the rest unexplained. V and J calls and clone size are given by that table; D and trimming were obtained from the DNA. The sample has about 150,000 clones on record, roughly 62% of them singletons. About 6.8% of the sample rests with the top ten.

The time point label here, explained by the study, means: baseline before oral tofacitinib. Lesional scalp punch biopsies and peripheral blood were obtained from alopecia areata patients. After PBMCs were isolated by density centrifugation and stained for CD3, CD4 and CD8, a FACSAria was used to sort CD4+ and CD8+ T cells. Counted from cysteine to phenylalanine, this CDR3 has 16 amino acids. The retained sequence is limited to the CDR3, 48 bases, with the frame set at the first base. Looking up the germline V gene (reference sequence) yields CDR1 SEHNR and CDR2 FQNEAQ. Cut back by 5 bases and 1 base, the V and J ends lie 15 bases apart.

Source: CD4+ T cells sorted from blood, taken at week 0. This sequence uses TRBV7-9 and TRBJ2-1; too little of a D gene remains to name it. This receptor was identified in a human donor with alopecia areata. The DNA is TGTGCCAGCAGCCCTCTAGGCGGACCGTCCTACAATGAGCAGTTCTTC. This yields the protein CASSPLGGPSYNEQFF.